The sequence of this TCR beta chain was determined in a study of T cell responses to AZD1222 COVID-19 vaccine. Method: immunoSEQ multiplex PCR; TCRdb's copy keeps in-frame clones and lacks some. This table has around 54,000 clones, about 86% appearing once. On this clone itself: What it recognizes is unknown.

Study conclusions and caveats: It was only six AZD1222 recipients who were seropositive at baseline. Only after the peak T cell response were repertoires sampled.

Timing groups of about 4 and about 12 weeks for second doses were pooled. CDR3 length equals 14 residues. The germline V gene encodes CDR1 LGHNA and CDR2 YNFKEQ. Trimming stripped 0 bases from V and 1 base from J, with 7 bases between. Specimen: peripheral blood, collected 28 days after the second AZD1222 dose. This clonotype originated in an adult who received the AZD1222 COVID-19 vaccine. V gene TRBV4-2 combines with J gene TRBJ2-7; D not certain. CDR3 in amino acids: CASSQEWISYEQYF. DNA for the CDR3: TGTGCCAGCAGCCAAGAGTGGATATCCTACGAGCAGTACTTC.